This T cell receptor beta chain was recorded in a study of cytomegalovirus exposure and HLA in healthy donors. Study context: About 80 million unique TCRs, all from HLA-typed donors, were included in an early release of the data.

PCR primers comprised 60 Vbeta and 13 Jbeta primers. The table came from immunoSEQ multiplex PCR; TCRdb's copy has only in-frame clones and leaves some out. This sample carries more than 130,000 clones, around 77% of them seen once, and the ten largest clones take approximately 4.9%. The CDR3 length is 13 residues. From germline, CDR1 is LNHDA and CDR2 SQIVND (reference sequence). Trimming left V 4 bases short and J 4 bases short, with 11 bases between. Healthy people donating bone marrow made up the donors. Material: PBMCs. V gene TRBV19 combines with J gene TRBJ2-7, with D possibly matching TRBD1 (6 bases). The receptor's source is a woman between 45 and 60 years old in good health and CMV-seronegative. The CDR3 DNA sequence: TGTGCCAGTAGTAGGGGCAGGGGATACGAGCAGTACTTC. This gives the protein CASSRGRGYEQYF.